These 22 T cell receptor beta chains came from one sample sequenced in a study of T cell repertoires in cytomegalovirus infection. Antigen specificity for these receptors is unknown. TCRdb itself ran the reads through MiXCR, one entry per CDR3 protein. Of 900,000 to 950,000 distinct CDR3 sequences in the sample, 30% to 40% were seen once. The sequenced sample was cultured CD8+ T cells from PBMCs, obtained from culture after CMV antigen stimulation. The receptors were sampled from a human donor in good health (CMV status not recorded). Some clones in this sample may be carry-over from other donors' samples.

V is TRBV3-1 and J is TRBJ1-5, with 9 bases lining up with TRBD1. Per germline, CDR1 LGHDT and CDR2 YNNKEL (reference sequence). The CDR3 is made up of 15 amino acids. V gave up 3 bases and J gave up 7 bases; unmatched junction bases: 7. The CDR3 loop reads CASSQPKTGGQPQHF. DNA for the CDR3: TGTGCCAGCAGCCAGCCAAAGACAGGGGGACAGCCCCAGCATTTT.

The chain is built from TRBV6-5 and TRBJ1-5; D ambiguous. This CDR3 has 15 residues. Between the trimmed V and J ends, which lost 5 bases and 0 bases, there was a span of 11 bases. The V gene's germline CDR1 is MNHEY and CDR2 SVGAGI. The CDR3 nucleotides read TGTGCCAGCAGTGCAAAGGAGTATAGCAATCAGCCCCAGCATTTT. It yields the protein CASSAKEYSNQPQHF.

This clonotype was recorded a few times. This chain connects TRBV6-2 or TRBV6-3 to TRBJ2-7; the D is unclear. Germline V gene lookup returns CDR1 MNHEY and CDR2 SVGEGT. The V gene lost 6 bases and the J gene lost 3 bases, with 15 bases spanning the gap. The CDR3 length is 14 residues. The DNA of the CDR3 is TGTGCCAGCAGGGCCGCAGCCCACGGCTACGAGCAGTACGTC. It yields the protein CASRAAAHGYEQYV.

The table lists this clonotype with many counts. The V gene is TRBV7-2, the J gene TRBJ1-2; D might be TRBD1 (5 bases). Germline V gene sequence: CDR1 SGHTA, CDR2 FQGNSA. The CDR3 has 14 amino acids. Trimming took off 2 bases at V and 6 bases at J, with 13 bases between the two ends. The CDR3 loop is CASSLRGPGDGYTF. The CDR3, as DNA: TGTGCCAGCAGCTTAAGGGGACCGGGCGATGGCTACACCTTC.

V and J are TRBV19 and TRBJ1-1; D remains ambiguous. Germline V lookup: CDR1 LNHDA, CDR2 SQIVND (reference sequence). Trimming pared 7 bases from V and 7 bases from J, leaving 10 bases between. The CDR3 loop spans 11 amino acids. The CDR3 loop reads CASKRSLEAFF. The CDR3 region has the DNA TGTGCCAGTAAAAGGTCTCTTGAAGCTTTCTTT. The full variable domain, its missing parts supplied by reference TRBV19 and TRBJ1-1, is DGGITQSPKYLFRKEGQNVTLSCEQNLNHDAMYWYRQDPGQGLRLIYYSQIVNDFQKGDIAEGYSVSREKKESFPLTVTSAQKNPTAFYLCASKRSLEAFFGQGTRLTVV.

This clonotype was picked up a small number of times. One junction end does not reproduce the germline sequence, and a read error may be involved. The chain is built from TRBV6-5 and TRBJ2-1; possible D gene TRBD2, 6 bases. The CDR3 runs 14 residues. CDR1 and CDR2 from the germline V gene are MNHEY and SVGAGI. In DNA, the CDR3 is TGTGCCTGCAGCGGGTTTCCGGGGTCGGATGAGCAGTTCTTC. Translating it yields CACSGFPGSDEQFF.

On this clonotype: At one boundary the junction diverges from the germline segment, which might be a read error. This chain uses TRBV7-4 with TRBJ1-1; TRBD1 might be the D (6 bases). There are 13 residues in the CDR3. Germline CDR1 SGHVT, CDR2 SQSDAQ. CDR3 sequence reads: CASSRPGGTKAFF. In DNA form, the CDR3 reads TGTGCCAGCAGCCGCCCGGGGGGCACTAAAGCTTTCTTT.

The chain links TRBV9 to TRBJ2-3; TRBD2 agrees at 10 bases. J was trimmed by 2 bases and V by 3 bases; bases with no gene match: 9. Germline V gene sequence: CDR1 SGDLS, CDR2 YYNGEE. This CDR3 has 17 amino acids. CDR3 loop: CASSASISGGPTDTQYF. Written as DNA, the CDR3 is TGTGCCAGCAGCGCCTCCATTAGCGGGGGGCCCACAGATACGCAGTATTTT.

Comment on this clonotype: Germline and junction disagree at one end, which may indicate a read error. The rearrangement links TRBV12-3 or TRBV12-4 to TRBJ1-5; D perhaps matches TRBD1 (5 bases). The CDR3 has 14 amino acids. CDR3 sequence (DNA): TGTGCCAGCAGTCATAGACAGATTAATCAGTCCCAGCATTTT. Residues: CASSHRQINQSQHF.

This chain connects TRBV7-9 to TRBJ2-1; TRBD2 aligns across 14 bases. This CDR3 has 17 amino acids. With 4 bases clipped from V and 11 bases from J, the junction kept 13 bases outside the gene matches. The germline V gene has CDR1 SEHNR and CDR2 FQNEAQ (reference sequence). For the CDR3, the DNA is TGTGCCAGCAGCTCATGGACTAGCGGGGGGCCGGGAAATAAGCAGTTCTTC. It translates to CASSSWTSGGPGNKQFF.

In its sample, this clonotype was seen many times. The V call is TRBV7-6, the J call TRBJ2-7, with TRBD1 identical over 10 bases. Germline V gene sequence: CDR1 SGHVS, CDR2 FNYEAQ. The CDR3 contains 14 residues. V was pared by 5 bases and J by 6 bases, with 7 bases of the junction left unmatched. The CDR3 spells CASSLRQGASEQYF. The CDR3 nucleotides are TGTGCCAGCAGCCTTCGACAGGGGGCTAGCGAGCAGTACTTC.

This clonotype was detected once. The chain uses TRBV6-2 or TRBV6-3 and TRBJ2-2, with 9 bases matching TRBD1. Germline V gene lookup returns CDR1 MNHEY and CDR2 SVGEGT. V dropped 4 bases and J dropped 4; count of bases not matched to a gene: 13. The CDR3 is 18 residues long. CDR3 sequence: CASSSRDRVFVGTGELFF. The CDR3 coding sequence is TGTGCCAGCAGTTCCAGGGACAGGGTTTTTGTTGGCACCGGGGAGCTGTTTTTT.

As concerns this clonotype: One end of the junction varies from germline; a read error may be responsible. The chain employs TRBV23-1 and TRBJ2-2; D perhaps matches TRBD1 (6 bases). TRBV23-1 carries the ORF label, with uncertain function. The CDR3 is made up of 17 amino acids. Here the CDR3 reads CASSQSKLGHFTAELFF. The CDR3 region has the DNA TGCGCCAGCAGTCAATCGAAGTTGGGACACTTTACCGCGGAGCTGTTTTTT.

The chain employs TRBV7-6 and TRBJ1-4; no firm D call. Germline lookup yields CDR1 SGHVS and CDR2 FNYEAQ. This CDR3 has 16 residues. Deletions cut 5 bases from V and 2 bases from J, with 15 bases between. The DNA for the CDR3 is TGTGCCAGCAGCCCCAGGAGGGATTCGACTAATGAAAAACTGTTTTTT. This codes for CASSPRRDSTNEKLFF.

This clonotype was counted only a few times. The CDR3 bases are TGTGCCAGTACAGGGACAGGGATGAACACTGAAGCTTTCTTT. Translating gives CASTGTGMNTEAFF. The chain joins TRBV19 to TRBJ1-1, with TRBD1 matching 9 bases. Germline CDR1 LNHDA, CDR2 SQIVND (reference sequence). Trimming cost V 7 bases and J 0 bases; bases outside gene matches: 3. This CDR3 is built from 14 residues.

The rearrangement joins TRBV10-3 to TRBJ2-2; 8 bases fit TRBD2. With V trimmed by 10 bases and J by 0 bases, 4 bases remained unmatched. The CDR3 is 14 amino acids. The V gene's germline CDR1 is ENHRY and CDR2 SYGVKD. The DNA for the CDR3 is TGTGCCACTCCGGGGGGGCCGAACACCGGGGAGCTGTTTTTT. Its translation is CATPGGPNTGELFF.

This clonotype was seen a handful of times. V usage is TRBV7-9 and J usage is TRBJ2-2; 13 bases fit TRBD2. The CDR3 totals 18 residues. With V trimmed by 5 bases and J by 4 bases, 10 bases remained unmatched. Germline V gives CDR1 SEHNR, CDR2 FQNEAQ (reference sequence). CDR3 sequence: CASSRTSGGLKVTGELFF. CDR3 sequence (DNA): TGTGCCAGCAGCCGGACTAGCGGGGGATTAAAGGTCACCGGGGAGCTGTTTTTT.

Details on this clonotype: A much more abundant neighbour one base away suggests this may be a read error. The V call is TRBV28, the J call TRBJ2-7; 8 bases line up with TRBD2. The CDR3 runs 14 residues. With V trimmed by 6 bases and J by 0 bases, 4 bases remained unmatched. Germline V CDR1 and CDR2: MDHEN, SYDVKM. The CDR3 region has the DNA TGTGCCAGCAGACGAGCGGGGGCCTCCTACGAGCAGTACGTC. It yields the protein CASRRAGASYEQYV.

There are a few counts of this clonotype. V is TRBV4-1 and J is TRBJ2-2; no firm D call. The germline V gene encodes CDR1 MGHRA and CDR2 YSYEKL. CDR3 size: 13 residues. Trimming shortened V by 0 bases and J by 4 bases, and 3 bases separated the two germline ends. CDR3 amino acids: CASSQDGTGELFF. DNA of the CDR3: TGCGCCAGCAGCCAAGACGGCACCGGGGAGCTGTTTTTT.

There are a few counts of this clonotype. This rearrangement joins TRBV6-1 to TRBJ2-1; D perhaps matches TRBD2 (7 bases). Trimming pared 2 bases from V and 2 bases from J, leaving 13 bases between. Germline CDR1 is MNHNS and CDR2 is SASEGT. The length of the CDR3 is 16 residues. The CDR3 sequence is CASSEHGGGAYNEQFF. CDR3 nucleotide sequence: TGTGCCAGCAGTGAACACGGCGGGGGCGCCTACAATGAGCAGTTCTTC.

This clonotype was observed a handful of times. The chain recombines TRBV5-6 with TRBJ1-1; 9 nucleotides agree with TRBD1. Germline CDR1 is SGHDT and CDR2 is YYEEEE. The CDR3 is made up of 12 amino acids. The V and J ends lost 3 bases and 7 bases, in that order; junction bases with no gene match: 1. CDR3 in DNA: TGTGCCAGCAGCTGGACAGGGGTTGAAGCTTTCTTT. This sequence encodes CASSWTGVEAFF.

About this clonotype: Germline and junction disagree at one end, which may indicate a read error. The rearrangement uses TRBV7-7 and TRBJ2-2; 8 positions match TRBD2. The CDR3 consists of 17 residues. CDR1 is SSHAT and CDR2 is FNYEAQ in the germline V gene (reference sequence). The CDR3: CASSPMSPSGGAGELFF. DNA for the CDR3: TGTGCTAGCAGCCCCATGAGTCCGAGCGGGGGAGCCGGGGAGCTGTTTTTT.